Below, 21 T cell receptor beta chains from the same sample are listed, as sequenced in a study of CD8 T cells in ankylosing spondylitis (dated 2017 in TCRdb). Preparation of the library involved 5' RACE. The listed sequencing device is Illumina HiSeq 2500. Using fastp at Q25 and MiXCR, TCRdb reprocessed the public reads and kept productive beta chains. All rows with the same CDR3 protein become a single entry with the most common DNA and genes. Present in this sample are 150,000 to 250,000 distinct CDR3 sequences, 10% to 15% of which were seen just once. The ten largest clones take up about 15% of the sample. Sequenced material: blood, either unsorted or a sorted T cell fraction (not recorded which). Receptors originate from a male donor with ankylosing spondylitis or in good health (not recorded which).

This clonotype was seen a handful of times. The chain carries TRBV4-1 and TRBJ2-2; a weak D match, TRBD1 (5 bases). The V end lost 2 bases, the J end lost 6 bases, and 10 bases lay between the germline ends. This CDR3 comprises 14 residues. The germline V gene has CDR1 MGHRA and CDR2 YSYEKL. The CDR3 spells CASSQLKGPGELFF. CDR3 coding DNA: TGCGCCAGCAGCCAATTGAAGGGGCCCGGGGAGCTGTTTTTT.

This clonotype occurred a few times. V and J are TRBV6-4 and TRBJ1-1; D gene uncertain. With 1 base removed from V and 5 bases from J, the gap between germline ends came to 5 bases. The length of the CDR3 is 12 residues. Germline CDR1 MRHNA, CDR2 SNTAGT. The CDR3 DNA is TGTGCCAGCAGTGACTACGGAACTGAAGCTTTCTTT. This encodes CASSDYGTEAFF.

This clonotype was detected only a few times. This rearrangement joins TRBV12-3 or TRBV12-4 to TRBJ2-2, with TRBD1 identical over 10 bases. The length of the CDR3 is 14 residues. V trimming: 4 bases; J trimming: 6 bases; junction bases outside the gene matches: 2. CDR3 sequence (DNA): TGTGCCAGCAGTTCGACAGGGGGCCCCGGGGAGCTGTTTTTT. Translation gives CASSSTGGPGELFF.

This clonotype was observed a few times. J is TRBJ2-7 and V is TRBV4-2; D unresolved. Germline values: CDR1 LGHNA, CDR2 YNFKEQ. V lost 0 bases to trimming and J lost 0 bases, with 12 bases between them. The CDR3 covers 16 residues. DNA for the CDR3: TGTGCCAGCAGCCAAGAAGGAGACACTTACTCCTACGAGCAGTACTTC. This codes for CASSQEGDTYSYEQYF.

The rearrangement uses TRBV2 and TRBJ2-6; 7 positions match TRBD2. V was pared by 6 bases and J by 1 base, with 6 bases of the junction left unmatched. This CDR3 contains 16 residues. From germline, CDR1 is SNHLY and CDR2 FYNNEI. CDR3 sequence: CASSSSGVSGANVLTF. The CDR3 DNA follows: TGTGCCAGCAGCTCAAGCGGGGTATCTGGGGCCAACGTCCTGACTTTC. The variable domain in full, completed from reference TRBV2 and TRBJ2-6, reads EPEVTQTPSHQVTQMGQEVILRCVPISNHLYFYWYRQILGQKVEFLVSFYNNEISEKSEIFDDQFSVERPDGSNFTLKIRSTKLEDSAMYFCASSSSGVSGANVLTFGAGSRLTVL.

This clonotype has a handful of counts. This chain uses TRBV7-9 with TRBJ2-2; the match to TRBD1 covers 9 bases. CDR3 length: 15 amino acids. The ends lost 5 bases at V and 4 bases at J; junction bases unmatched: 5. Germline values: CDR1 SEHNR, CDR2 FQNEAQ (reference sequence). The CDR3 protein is CASSPWTGATGELFF. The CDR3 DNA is TGTGCCAGCAGCCCCTGGACAGGGGCCACCGGGGAGCTGTTTTTT.

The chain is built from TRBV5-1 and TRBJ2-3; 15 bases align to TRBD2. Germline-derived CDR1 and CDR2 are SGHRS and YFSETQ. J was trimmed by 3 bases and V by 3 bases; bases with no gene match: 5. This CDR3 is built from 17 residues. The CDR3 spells CASSSGLAGGDTDTQYF. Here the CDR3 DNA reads TGCGCCAGCAGCTCGGGACTAGCGGGAGGTGATACAGATACGCAGTATTTT.

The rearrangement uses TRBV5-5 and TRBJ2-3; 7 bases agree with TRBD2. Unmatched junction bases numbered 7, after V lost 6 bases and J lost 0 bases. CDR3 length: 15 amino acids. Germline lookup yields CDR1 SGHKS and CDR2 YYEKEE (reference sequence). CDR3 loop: CASTSGGVSTDTQYF. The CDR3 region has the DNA TGTGCCAGCACCTCGGGAGGTGTTAGCACAGATACGCAGTATTTT.

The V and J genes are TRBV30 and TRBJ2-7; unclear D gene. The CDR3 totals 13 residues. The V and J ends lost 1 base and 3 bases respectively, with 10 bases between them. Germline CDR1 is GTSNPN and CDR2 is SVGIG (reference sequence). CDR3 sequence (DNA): TGTGCCTGGAGTGCCACCCCCTACTACGAGCAGTACTTC. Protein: CAWSATPYYEQYF.

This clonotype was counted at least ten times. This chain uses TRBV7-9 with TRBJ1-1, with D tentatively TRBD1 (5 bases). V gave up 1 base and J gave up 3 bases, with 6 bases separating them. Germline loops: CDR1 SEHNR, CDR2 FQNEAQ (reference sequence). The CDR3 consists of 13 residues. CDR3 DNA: TGTGCCAGCAGCTTAGTCAGGGACACTGAAGCTTTCTTT. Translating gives CASSLVRDTEAFF.

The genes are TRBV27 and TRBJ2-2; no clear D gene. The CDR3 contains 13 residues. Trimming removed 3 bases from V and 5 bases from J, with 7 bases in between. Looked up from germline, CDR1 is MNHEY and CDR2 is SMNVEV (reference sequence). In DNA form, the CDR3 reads TGTGCCAGCAGTTTTAGCTGGACCGGGGAGCTGTTTTTT. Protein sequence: CASSFSWTGELFF.

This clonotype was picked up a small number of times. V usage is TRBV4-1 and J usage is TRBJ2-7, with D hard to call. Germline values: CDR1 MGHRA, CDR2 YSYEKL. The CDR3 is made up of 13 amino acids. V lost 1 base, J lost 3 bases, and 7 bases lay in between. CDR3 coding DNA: TGCGCCAGCAGCCAAGGAGTATACTACGAGCAGTACTTC. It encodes CASSQGVYYEQYF.

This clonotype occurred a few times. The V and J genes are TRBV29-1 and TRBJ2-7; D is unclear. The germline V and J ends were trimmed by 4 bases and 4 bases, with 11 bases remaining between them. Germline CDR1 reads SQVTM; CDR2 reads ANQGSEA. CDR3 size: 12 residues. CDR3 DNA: TGCAGCGTTGTGTCAGGCCCATACGAGCAGTACTTC. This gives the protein CSVVSGPYEQYF.

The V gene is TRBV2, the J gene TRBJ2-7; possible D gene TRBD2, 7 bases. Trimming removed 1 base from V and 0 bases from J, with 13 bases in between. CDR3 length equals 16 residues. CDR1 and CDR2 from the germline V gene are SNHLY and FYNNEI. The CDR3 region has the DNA TGTGCCAGCAGTGAAGTGGGCGGGGGCTACTCCTACGAGCAGTACTTC. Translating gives CASSEVGGGYSYEQYF.

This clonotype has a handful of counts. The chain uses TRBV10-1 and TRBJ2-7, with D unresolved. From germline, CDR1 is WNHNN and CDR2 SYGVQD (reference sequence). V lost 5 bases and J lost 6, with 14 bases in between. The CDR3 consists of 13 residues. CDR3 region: CASSSGPNAEQYF. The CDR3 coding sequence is TGCGCCAGCAGTTCCGGACCGAATGCCGAGCAGTACTTC.

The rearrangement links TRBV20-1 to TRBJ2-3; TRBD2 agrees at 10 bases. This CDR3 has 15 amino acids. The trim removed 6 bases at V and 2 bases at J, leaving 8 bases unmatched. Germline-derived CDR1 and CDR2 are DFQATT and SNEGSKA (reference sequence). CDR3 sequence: CSARPGTSATDTQYF. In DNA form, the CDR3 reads TGCAGTGCCCGACCCGGGACTAGCGCCACAGATACGCAGTATTTT.

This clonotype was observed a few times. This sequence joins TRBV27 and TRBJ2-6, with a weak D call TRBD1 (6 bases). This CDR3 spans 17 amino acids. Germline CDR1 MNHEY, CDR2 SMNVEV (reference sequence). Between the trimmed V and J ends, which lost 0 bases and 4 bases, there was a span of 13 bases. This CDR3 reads CASSLSTGGSGANVLTF. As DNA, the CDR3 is TGTGCCAGCAGTTTATCGACAGGCGGATCCGGGGCCAACGTCCTGACTTTC.

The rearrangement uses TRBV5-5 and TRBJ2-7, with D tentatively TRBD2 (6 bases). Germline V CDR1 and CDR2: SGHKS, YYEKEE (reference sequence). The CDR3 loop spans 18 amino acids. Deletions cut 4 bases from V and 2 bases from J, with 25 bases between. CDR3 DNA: TGTGCCAGCAGCCGCCCGAGCCTTTCTAGCGCCTCTGCCTACGAGCAGTACTTC. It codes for CASSRPSLSSASAYEQYF.

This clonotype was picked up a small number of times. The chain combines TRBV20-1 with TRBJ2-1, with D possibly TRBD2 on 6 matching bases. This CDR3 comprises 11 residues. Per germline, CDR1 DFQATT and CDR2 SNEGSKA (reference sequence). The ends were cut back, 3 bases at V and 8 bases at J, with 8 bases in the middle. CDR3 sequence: CSAREGYEQFF. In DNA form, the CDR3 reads TGCAGTGCTAGGGAGGGGTATGAGCAGTTCTTC.

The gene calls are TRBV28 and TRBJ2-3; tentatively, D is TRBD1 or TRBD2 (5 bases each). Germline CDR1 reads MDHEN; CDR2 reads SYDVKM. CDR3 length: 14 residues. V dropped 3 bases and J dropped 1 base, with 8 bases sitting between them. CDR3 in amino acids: CASSFQGGTDTQYF. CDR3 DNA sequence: TGTGCCAGCAGTTTCCAGGGAGGCACAGATACGCAGTATTTT.

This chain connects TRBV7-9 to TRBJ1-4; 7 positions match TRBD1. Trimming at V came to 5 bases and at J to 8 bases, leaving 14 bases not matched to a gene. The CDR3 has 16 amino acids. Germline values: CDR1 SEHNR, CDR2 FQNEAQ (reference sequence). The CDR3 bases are TGTGCCAGCAGCCCTAGACAGGGCTTGGGGGTAGAAAAACTGTTTTTT. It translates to CASSPRQGLGVEKLFF.